This note documents a single T cell receptor beta chain sequence. The CDR3 is 15 amino acids. V lost 6 bases, J lost 4 bases, and 16 bases lay in between. Germline CDR1 is MDHEN and CDR2 is SYDVKM. The source of the sample is a study of control samples from healthy donors and cancer patients. Sequenced by immunoSEQ multiplex PCR; TCRdb stores in-frame clones only, minus some. Of about 130,000 clones in the sample, about 90% were seen once. The receptor was derived from a woman aged 45-60 years in good health. Material: blood. The chain couples TRBV28 to TRBJ2-4, with D possibly matching TRBD1 (6 bases). This CDR3 is CASSDLQGDKNIQYF. In DNA, the CDR3 is TGTGCCAGCAGCGATCTACAGGGAGATAAAAACATTCAGTACTTC. Combining the CDR3 with reference TRBV28 and TRBJ2-4 gives the whole variable domain DVKVTQSSRYLVKRTGEKVFLECVQDMDHENMFWYRQDPGLGLRLIYFSYDVKMKEKGDIPEGYSVSREKKERFSLILESASTNQTSMYLCASSDLQGDKNIQYFGAGTRLSVL.